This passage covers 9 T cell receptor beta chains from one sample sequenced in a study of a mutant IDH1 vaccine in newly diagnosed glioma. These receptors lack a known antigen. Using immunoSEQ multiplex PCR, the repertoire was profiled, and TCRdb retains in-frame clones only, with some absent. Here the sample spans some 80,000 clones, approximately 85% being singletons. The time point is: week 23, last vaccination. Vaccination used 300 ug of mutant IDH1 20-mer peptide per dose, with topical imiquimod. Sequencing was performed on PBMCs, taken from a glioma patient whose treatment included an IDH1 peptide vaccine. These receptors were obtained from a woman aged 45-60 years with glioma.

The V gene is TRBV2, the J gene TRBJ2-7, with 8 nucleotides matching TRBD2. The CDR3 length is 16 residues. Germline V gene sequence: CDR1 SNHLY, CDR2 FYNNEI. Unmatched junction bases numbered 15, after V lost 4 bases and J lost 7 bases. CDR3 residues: CASSGGPGLGSGEQYF. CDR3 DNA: TGTGCCAGCAGTGGGGGCCCGGGACTAGGAAGTGGTGAGCAGTACTTC.

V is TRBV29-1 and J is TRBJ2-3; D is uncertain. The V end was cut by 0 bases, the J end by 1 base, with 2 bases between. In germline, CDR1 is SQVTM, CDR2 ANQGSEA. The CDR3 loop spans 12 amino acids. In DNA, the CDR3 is TGCAGCGTTGAAGAGGGCACAGATACGCAGTATTTT. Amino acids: CSVEEGTDTQYF.

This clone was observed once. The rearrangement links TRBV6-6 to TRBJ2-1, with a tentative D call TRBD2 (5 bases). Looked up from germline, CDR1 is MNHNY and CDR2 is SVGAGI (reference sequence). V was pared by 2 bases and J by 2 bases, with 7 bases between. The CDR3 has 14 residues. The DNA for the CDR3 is TGTGCCAGCAGTTACACGGGAACCTACAATGAGCAGTTCTTC. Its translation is CASSYTGTYNEQFF.

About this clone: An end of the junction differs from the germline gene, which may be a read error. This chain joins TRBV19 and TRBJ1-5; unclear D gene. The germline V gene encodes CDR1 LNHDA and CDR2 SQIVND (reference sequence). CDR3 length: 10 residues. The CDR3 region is CASGIQPQHF. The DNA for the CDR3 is TGTGCCAGTGGTATTCAGCCCCAGCATTTT.

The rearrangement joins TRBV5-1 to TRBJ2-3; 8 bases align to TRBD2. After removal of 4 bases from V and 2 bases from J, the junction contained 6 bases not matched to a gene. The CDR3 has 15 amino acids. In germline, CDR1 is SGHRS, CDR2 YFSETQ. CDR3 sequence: CASSILADPTDTQYF. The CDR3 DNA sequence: TGCGCCAGCAGCATACTAGCGGACCCCACAGATACGCAGTATTTT.

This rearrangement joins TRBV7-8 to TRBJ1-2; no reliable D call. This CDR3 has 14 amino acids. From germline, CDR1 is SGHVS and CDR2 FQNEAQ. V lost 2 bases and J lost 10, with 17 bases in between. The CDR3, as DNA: TGTGCCAGCAGCTTATCAGAGAGTAGTGATGTCTACACCTTC. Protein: CASSLSESSDVYTF. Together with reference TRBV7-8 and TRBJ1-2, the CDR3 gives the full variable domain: GAGVSQSPRYKVAKRGQDVALRCDPISGHVSLFWYQQALGQGPEFLTYFQNEAQLDKSGLPSDRFFAERPEGSVSTLKIQRTQQEDSAVYLCASSLSESSDVYTFGSGTRLTVV.

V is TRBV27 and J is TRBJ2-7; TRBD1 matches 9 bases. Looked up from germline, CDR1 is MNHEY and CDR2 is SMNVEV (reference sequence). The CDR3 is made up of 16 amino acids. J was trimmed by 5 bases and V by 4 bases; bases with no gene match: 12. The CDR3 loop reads CASSWATGTGRHEQYF. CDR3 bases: TGTGCCAGCAGTTGGGCGACCGGGACAGGGAGACACGAGCAGTACTTC.

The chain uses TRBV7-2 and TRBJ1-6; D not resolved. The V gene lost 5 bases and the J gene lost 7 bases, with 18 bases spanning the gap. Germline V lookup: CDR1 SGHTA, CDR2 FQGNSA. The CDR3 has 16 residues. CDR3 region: CASSPHLLGWNSPLHF. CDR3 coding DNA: TGTGCCAGCAGCCCCCACCTCCTAGGCTGGAATTCACCCCTCCACTTT.

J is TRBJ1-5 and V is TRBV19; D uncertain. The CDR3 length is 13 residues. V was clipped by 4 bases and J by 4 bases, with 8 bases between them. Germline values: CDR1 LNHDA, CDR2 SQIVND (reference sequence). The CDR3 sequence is CASSRVVNQPQHF. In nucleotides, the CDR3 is TGTGCCAGTAGTAGGGTTGTAAATCAGCCCCAGCATTTT.